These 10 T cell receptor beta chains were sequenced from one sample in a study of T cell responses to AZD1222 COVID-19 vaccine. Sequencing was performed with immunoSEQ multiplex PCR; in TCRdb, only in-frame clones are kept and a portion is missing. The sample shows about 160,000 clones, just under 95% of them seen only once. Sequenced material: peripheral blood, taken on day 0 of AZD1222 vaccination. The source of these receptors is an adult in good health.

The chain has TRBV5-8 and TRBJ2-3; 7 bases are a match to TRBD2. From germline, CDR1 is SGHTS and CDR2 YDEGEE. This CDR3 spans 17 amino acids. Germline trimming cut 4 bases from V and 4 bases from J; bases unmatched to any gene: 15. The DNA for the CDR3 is TGTGCCAGCAGCGACTGGGGGGGTCGTAGCGGCCCAGATACGCAGTATTTT. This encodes CASSDWGGRSGPDTQYF.

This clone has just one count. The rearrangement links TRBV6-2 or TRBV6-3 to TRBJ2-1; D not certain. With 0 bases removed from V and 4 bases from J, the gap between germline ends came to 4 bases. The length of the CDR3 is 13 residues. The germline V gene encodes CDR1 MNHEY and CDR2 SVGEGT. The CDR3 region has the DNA TGTGCCAGCAGTTACTCCAGGTACAATGAGCAGTTCTTC. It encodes CASSYSRYNEQFF.

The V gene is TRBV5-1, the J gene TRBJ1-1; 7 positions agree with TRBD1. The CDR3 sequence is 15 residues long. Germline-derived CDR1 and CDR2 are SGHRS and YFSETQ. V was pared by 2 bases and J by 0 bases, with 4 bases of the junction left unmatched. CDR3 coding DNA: TGCGCCAGCAGCTTACAGGGACAGATGAACACTGAAGCTTTCTTT. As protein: CASSLQGQMNTEAFF.

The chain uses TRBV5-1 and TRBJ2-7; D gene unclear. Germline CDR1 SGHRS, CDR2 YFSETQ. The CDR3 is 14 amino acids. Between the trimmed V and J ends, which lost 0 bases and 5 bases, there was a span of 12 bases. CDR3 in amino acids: CASSLGQVYNEQYF. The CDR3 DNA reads TGCGCCAGCAGCTTGGGCCAGGTCTACAACGAGCAGTACTTC.

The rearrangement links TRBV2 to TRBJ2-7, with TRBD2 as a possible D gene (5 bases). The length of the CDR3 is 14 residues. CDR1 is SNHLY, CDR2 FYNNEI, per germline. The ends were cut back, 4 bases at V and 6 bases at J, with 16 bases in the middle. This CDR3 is CASSALARRGEQYF. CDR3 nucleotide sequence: TGTGCCAGCAGTGCTCTGGCTAGACGGGGCGAGCAGTACTTC. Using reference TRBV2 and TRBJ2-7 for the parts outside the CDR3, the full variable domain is EPEVTQTPSHQVTQMGQEVILRCVPISNHLYFYWYRQILGQKVEFLVSFYNNEISEKSEIFDDQFSVERPDGSNFTLKIRSTKLEDSAMYFCASSALARRGEQYFGPGTRLTVT.

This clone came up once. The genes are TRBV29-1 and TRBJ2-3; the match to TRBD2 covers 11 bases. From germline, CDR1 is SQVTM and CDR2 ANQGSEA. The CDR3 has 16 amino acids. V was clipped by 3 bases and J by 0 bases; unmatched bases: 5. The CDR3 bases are TGCAGCGTTGACGGACTAGCGGGTCCTAGCACAGATACGCAGTATTTT. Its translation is CSVDGLAGPSTDTQYF.

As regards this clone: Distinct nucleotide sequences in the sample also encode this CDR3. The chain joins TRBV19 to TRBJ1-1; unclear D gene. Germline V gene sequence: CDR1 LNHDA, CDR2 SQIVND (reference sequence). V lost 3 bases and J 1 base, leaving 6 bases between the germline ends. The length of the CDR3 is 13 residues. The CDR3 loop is CASSIGRNTEAFF. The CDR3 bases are TGTGCCAGTAGTATTGGGAGGAACACTGAAGCTTTCTTT.

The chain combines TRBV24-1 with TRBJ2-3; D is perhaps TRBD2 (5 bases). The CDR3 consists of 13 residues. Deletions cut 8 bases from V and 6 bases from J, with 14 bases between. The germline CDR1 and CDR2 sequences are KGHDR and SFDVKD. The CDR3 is CATNPGVPDTQYF. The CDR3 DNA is TGTGCCACCAACCCCGGGGTCCCGGATACGCAGTATTTT.

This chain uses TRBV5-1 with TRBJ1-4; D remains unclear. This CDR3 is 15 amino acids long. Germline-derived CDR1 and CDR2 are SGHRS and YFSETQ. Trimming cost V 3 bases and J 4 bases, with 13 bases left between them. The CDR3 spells CASSSGVRRNEKLFF. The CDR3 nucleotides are TGCGCCAGCAGCTCCGGGGTCCGCCGTAATGAAAAACTGTTTTTT.

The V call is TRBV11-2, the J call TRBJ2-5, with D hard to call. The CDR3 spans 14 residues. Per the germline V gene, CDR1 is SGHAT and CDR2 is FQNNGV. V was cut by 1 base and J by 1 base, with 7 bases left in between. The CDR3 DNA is TGTGCCAGCAGCTTAGGCTCAACCCAAGAGACCCAGTACTTC. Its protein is CASSLGSTQETQYF.